A selection of T cell receptor beta chains follows, all from one sample in a study of healthy donors' naive CD4 and CD8 T cells. TCRdb recomputed calls from the reads with MiXCR, one row per CDR3 protein. The top ten hold about 2.4% of the sample, which has about 180,000 distinct CDR3 sequences, around three quarters seen once. The sequenced material came from naive CD4+ and CD8+ T cells sorted from blood, pooled from several donors. These receptor sequences come from a pool of human donors in good health; the sample pools cells from several healthy donors. CDR3s include the opening cysteine and the closing phenylalanine or tryptophan. The D gene is left open where the match is weak. The size entry is marked missing in some rows and otherwise reads once, few, many or a size class.

d_call j_call clone_size v_call cdr3_aa cdr3_nt
. TRBJ1-5 . TRBV18 CASSPRLGDQPQHF TGTGCCAGCTCACCCAGACTGGGGGATCAGCCCCAGCATTTT
. TRBJ2-1 . TRBV19 CASSWGNPLNNEQFF TGTGCCAGTAGTTGGGGGAATCCCCTGAACAATGAGCAGTTCTTC
TRBD1 TRBJ1-6 . TRBV6-6 CASSNGPQGALLHF TGTGCCAGCAGTAATGGACCACAGGGGGCCCTTCTCCACTTT
TRBD2 TRBJ2-1 . TRBV7-9 CASSSGTSTEQFF TGTGCCAGCAGCTCCGGGACTAGCACCGAGCAGTTCTTC
. TRBJ2-1 once TRBV29-1 CSVERGPDSSYNEQFF TGCAGCGTTGAAAGGGGCCCGGATAGCTCCTACAATGAGCAGTTCTTC
TRBD2 TRBJ2-1 . TRBV6-1 CASQLAEGPYNEQFF TGTGCCAGCCAACTAGCGGAAGGTCCCTACAATGAGCAGTTCTTC
. TRBJ1-1 . TRBV5-1 CASSLTNTEAFF TGCGCCAGCAGCTTGACCAACACTGAAGCTTTCTTT
. TRBJ2-4 . TRBV29-1 CSVGGRLKNIQYF TGCAGCGTGGGGGGCCGACTCAAAAACATTCAGTACTTC
TRBD1 TRBJ1-2 . TRBV6-6 CASSSTGEGLTNYGYTF TGTGCCAGCAGTTCGACAGGGGAGGGCCTAACTAACTATGGCTACACCTTC
. TRBJ2-7 . TRBV13 CASSLAGNEQYF TGTGCCAGCAGCTTAGCAGGAAACGAGCAGTACTTC
. TRBJ2-4 . TRBV29-1 CSVEGTGIYENIQYF TGCAGCGTTGAGGGAACAGGAATTTACGAAAACATTCAGTACTTC
. TRBJ1-1 . TRBV29-1 CSAGMWTEAFF TGCAGCGCTGGGATGTGGACTGAAGCTTTCTTT
TRBD1 TRBJ1-1 . TRBV6-5 CASRTRTGGTEAFF TGTGCCAGCAGGACACGGACAGGAGGAACTGAAGCTTTCTTT
. TRBJ1-1 . TRBV27 CASSPTMNTEAFF TGTGCCAGCAGCCCAACAATGAACACTGAAGCTTTCTTT
. TRBJ2-1 . TRBV10-3 CAISESGGAINEQFF TGTGCCATCAGTGAGTCCGGAGGAGCAATCAATGAGCAGTTCTTC
. TRBJ1-2 . TRBV19 CASSLTTRGYTF TGTGCCAGTAGTCTGACAACTCGAGGCTACACCTTC
. TRBJ2-5 . TRBV7-9 CASSGEGAGQETQYF TGTGCCAGCAGCGGCGAGGGCGCGGGACAAGAGACCCAGTACTTC
. TRBJ2-1 once TRBV27 CASTQGASNEQFF TGTGCCAGCACGCAGGGAGCATCCAATGAGCAGTTCTTC
. TRBJ2-1 . TRBV11-2 CASNLNAPYNEQFF TGTGCCAGCAATCTTAACGCTCCCTACAATGAGCAGTTCTTC
. TRBJ2-3 . TRBV29-1 CSVEKRTAKFTDTQYF TGCAGCGTTGAAAAGCGGACAGCGAAATTCACAGATACGCAGTATTTT
. TRBJ1-2 . TRBV2 CASASGGRLYGGYTF TGTGCCAGCGCATCCGGAGGTAGGCTATATGGGGGCTACACCTTC
. TRBJ2-4 . TRBV19 CASSSTTFQGAKNIQYF TGTGCCAGTAGCTCGACGACGTTTCAGGGTGCCAAAAACATTCAGTACTTC
. TRBJ1-2 few TRBV29-1 CSVEGLWTADGYTF TGCAGCGTTGAAGGACTCTGGACAGCGGATGGCTACACCTTC
. TRBJ1-1 . TRBV7-3 CASSLTGDDGGAEAFF TGTGCCAGCAGCTTAACGGGAGATGATGGGGGTGCTGAAGCTTTCTTT
TRBD1 TRBJ2-7 . TRBV29-1 CSVVPQGALSYEQYF TGCAGCGTTGTCCCTCAGGGGGCCCTTTCCTACGAGCAGTACTTC
TRBD2 TRBJ2-1 . TRBV29-1 CSVPGLAQSVHYNEQFF TGCAGCGTCCCGGGACTAGCACAAAGTGTACACTACAATGAGCAGTTCTTC
. TRBJ2-7 . TRBV6-5 CASSPSAVGRDLYEQYF TGTGCCAGCAGCCCCTCGGCGGTCGGACGGGACCTATACGAGCAGTACTTC
. TRBJ2-5 . TRBV12-3/TRBV12-4 CASSVDPGTRAQETQYF TGTGCCAGCAGTGTTGACCCCGGGACTCGGGCGCAAGAGACCCAGTACTTC
. TRBJ1-1 . TRBV2 CASSDPGTIVNTEAFF TGTGCCAGCAGTGACCCTGGGACAATCGTGAACACTGAAGCTTTCTTT
. TRBJ2-7 . TRBV30 CAWTKGISYEQYF TGTGCCTGGACAAAGGGAATCTCCTACGAGCAGTACTTC
TRBD1 TRBJ1-5 . TRBV19 CASSPRRRDRVSGQPQHF TGTGCCAGTAGTCCCCGCCGCCGGGACAGGGTCTCTGGACAGCCCCAGCATTTT
. TRBJ2-5 . TRBV29-1 CSVVRTGAETQYF TGCAGCGTTGTACGCACGGGCGCTGAGACCCAGTACTTC
. TRBJ2-2 few TRBV29-1 CSVFGSMNTGELFF TGCAGCGTTTTCGGGAGTATGAACACCGGGGAGCTGTTTTTT
. TRBJ2-1 few TRBV29-1 CSVAYGHGDEQFF TGCAGCGTTGCTTACGGCCATGGGGATGAGCAGTTCTTC
. TRBJ2-5 once TRBV6-5 CASSPKGFPGTQYF TGTGCCAGCAGCCCAAAAGGGTTTCCTGGGACCCAGTACTTC
. TRBJ1-3 . TRBV6-5 CASSYSTSSGNTIYF TGTGCCAGCAGTTACTCTACGAGCTCTGGAAACACCATATATTTT
TRBD1 TRBJ1-1 . TRBV27 CASSLSSGQGNTEAFF TGTGCCAGCAGTTTATCCTCGGGACAGGGGAACACTGAAGCTTTCTTT
TRBD2 TRBJ2-1 . TRBV6-5 CASSQGTSDYNEQFF TGTGCCAGCAGCCAGGGGACTAGCGACTACAATGAGCAGTTCTTC
. TRBJ2-7 . TRBV29-1 CSVEEDTVSYEQYF TGCAGCGTTGAAGAAGATACGGTCTCCTACGAGCAGTACTTC
. TRBJ2-7 . TRBV30 CAWRSQFGGWDYEQYF TGTGCCTGGAGGTCGCAGTTTGGGGGTTGGGACTACGAGCAGTACTTC
TRBD1 TRBJ1-2 . TRBV30 CAWSVGQTNYGYTF TGTGCCTGGAGTGTGGGACAGACTAACTATGGCTACACCTTC
. TRBJ1-4 . TRBV19 CASSHPGTLTEKLFF TGTGCCAGTAGTCACCCCGGGACATTGACGGAAAAACTGTTTTTT
. TRBJ2-7 . TRBV27 CASSYSSPALYEQYF TGTGCCAGCAGTTACTCGAGCCCCGCTCTCTACGAGCAGTACTTC
. TRBJ1-2 . TRBV29-1 CSVVGGGDGYTF TGCAGCGTTGTAGGCGGGGGCGATGGCTACACCTTC
TRBD2 TRBJ2-1 . TRBV27 CASSTTSGSLSYNEQFF TGTGCCAGCAGCACGACTAGCGGGAGTCTATCCTACAATGAGCAGTTCTTC
. TRBJ1-1 . TRBV12-3/TRBV12-4 CASSAGTVPEAFF TGTGCCAGCAGCGCCGGGACCGTCCCTGAAGCTTTCTTT
. TRBJ2-7 . TRBV6-5 CASSYSEGVMTYEQYF TGTGCCAGCAGTTACTCGGAAGGGGTAATGACCTACGAGCAGTACTTC
. TRBJ2-2 once TRBV19 CASSIVGTAANTGELFF TGTGCCAGTAGTATAGTTGGGACCGCGGCGAACACCGGGGAGCTGTTTTTT
. TRBJ1-5 . TRBV18 CASSLDSGNQPQHF TGTGCCAGCTCACTGGACAGCGGGAATCAGCCCCAGCATTTT
. TRBJ2-1 few TRBV6-2/TRBV6-3 CASNKGFYNEQFF TGTGCCAGCAACAAGGGTTTCTACAATGAGCAGTTCTTC
TRBD2 TRBJ2-1 . TRBV5-1 CASSSPGGGNNEQFF TGCGCCAGCAGCTCCCCGGGCGGGGGGAACAATGAGCAGTTCTTC
. TRBJ2-1 . TRBV20-1 CSASGPIARVSYNEQFF TGCAGTGCTAGCGGTCCAATCGCCCGGGTCTCCTACAATGAGCAGTTCTTC
. TRBJ2-7 few TRBV27 CASSLYGAASYEQYF TGTGCCAGCAGCCTCTATGGAGCGGCCTCCTACGAGCAGTACTTC